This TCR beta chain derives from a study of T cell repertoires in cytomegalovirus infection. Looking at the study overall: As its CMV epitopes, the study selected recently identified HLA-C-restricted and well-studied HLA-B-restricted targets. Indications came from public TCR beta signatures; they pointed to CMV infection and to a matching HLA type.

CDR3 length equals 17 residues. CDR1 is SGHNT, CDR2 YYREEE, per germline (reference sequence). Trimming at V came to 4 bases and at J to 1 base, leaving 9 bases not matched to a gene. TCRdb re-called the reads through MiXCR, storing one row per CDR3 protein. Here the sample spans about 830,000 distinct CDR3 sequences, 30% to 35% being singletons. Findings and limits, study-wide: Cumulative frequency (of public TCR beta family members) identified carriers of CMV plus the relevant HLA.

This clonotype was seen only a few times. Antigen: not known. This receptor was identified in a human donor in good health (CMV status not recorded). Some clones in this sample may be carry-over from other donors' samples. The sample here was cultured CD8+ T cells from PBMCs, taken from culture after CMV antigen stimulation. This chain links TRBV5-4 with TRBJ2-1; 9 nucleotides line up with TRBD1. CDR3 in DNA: TGTGCCAGCAGCACTCCACCGGGACAGGGTTCCTACAATGAGCAGTTCTTC. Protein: CASSTPPGQGSYNEQFF.